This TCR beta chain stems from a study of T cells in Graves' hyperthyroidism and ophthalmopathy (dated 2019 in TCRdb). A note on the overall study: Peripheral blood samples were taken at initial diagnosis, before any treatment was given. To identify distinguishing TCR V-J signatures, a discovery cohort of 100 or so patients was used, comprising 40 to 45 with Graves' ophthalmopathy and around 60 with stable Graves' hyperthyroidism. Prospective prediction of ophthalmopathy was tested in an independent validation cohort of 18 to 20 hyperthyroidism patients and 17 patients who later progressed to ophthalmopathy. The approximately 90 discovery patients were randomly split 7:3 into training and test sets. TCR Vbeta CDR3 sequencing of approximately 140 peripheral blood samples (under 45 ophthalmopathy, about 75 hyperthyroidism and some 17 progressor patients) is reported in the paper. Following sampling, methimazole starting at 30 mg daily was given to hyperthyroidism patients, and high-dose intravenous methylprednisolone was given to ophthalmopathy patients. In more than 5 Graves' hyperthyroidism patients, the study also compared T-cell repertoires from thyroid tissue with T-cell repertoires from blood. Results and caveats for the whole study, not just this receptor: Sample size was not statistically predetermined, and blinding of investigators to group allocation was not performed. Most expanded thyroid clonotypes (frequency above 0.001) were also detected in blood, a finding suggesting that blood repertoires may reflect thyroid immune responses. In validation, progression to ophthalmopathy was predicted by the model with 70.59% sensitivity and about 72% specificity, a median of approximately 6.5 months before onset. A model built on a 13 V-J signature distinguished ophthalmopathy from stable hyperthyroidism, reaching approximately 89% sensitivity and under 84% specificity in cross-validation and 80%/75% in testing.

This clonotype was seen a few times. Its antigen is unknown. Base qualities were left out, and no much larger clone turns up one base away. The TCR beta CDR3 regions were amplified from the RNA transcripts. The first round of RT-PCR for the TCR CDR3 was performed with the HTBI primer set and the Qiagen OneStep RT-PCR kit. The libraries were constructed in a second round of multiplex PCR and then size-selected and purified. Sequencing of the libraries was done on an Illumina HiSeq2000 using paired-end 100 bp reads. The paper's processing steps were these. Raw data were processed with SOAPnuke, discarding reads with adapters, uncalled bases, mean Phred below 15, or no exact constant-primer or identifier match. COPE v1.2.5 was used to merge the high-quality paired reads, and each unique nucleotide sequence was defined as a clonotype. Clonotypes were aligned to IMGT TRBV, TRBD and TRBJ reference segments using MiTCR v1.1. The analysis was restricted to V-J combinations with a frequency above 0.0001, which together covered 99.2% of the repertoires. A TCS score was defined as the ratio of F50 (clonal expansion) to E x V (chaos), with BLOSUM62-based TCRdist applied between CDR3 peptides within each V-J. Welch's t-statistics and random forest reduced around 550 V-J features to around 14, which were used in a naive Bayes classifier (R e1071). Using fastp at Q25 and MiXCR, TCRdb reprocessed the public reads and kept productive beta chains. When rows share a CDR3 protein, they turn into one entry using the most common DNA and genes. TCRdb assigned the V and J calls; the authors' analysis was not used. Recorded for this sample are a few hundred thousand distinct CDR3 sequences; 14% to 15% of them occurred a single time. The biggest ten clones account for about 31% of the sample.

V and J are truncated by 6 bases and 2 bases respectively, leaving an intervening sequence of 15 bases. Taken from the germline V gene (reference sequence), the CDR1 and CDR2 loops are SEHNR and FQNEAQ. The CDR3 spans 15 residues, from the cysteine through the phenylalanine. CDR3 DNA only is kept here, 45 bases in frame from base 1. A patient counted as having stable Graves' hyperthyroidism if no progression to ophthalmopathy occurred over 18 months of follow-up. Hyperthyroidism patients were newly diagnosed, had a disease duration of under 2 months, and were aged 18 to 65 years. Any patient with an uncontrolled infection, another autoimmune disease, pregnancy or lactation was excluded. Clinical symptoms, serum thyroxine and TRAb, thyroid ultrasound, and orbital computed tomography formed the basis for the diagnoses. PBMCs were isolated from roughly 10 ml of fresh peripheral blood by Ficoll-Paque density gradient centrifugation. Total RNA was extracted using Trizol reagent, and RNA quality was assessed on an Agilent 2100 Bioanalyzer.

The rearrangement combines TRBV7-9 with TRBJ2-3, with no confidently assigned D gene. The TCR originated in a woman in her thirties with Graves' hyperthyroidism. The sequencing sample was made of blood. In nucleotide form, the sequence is TGTGCCAGCAGTCATCAAGACTCATTCACAGATACGCAGTATTTT. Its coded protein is CASSHQDSFTDTQYF.